This entry describes one T cell receptor beta chain. Its antigen is unknown. All of the isolated RNA was reverse transcribed, so expressed TCRB transcripts were sequenced. Samples of naive, central memory and regulatory T cells yielded a mean of around 3.4 million reads. The protocol was immunoSEQ multiplex PCR, while the TCRdb copy is restricted to in-frame clones and leaves out a portion. The profile shows hundreds of thousands of clones, 9.6% of them singletons. This specimen comes from a study of beta chain features in type 1 diabetes. Regarding the study as a whole: Patients with type 1 diabetes showed fewer VDJ junction insertions and more deletions. Sequencing used cDNA, and cells with high TCR expression could therefore be over-represented.

J lost 4 bases, V lost 8 bases, and 6 bases had no gene match. The CDR3 is 14 amino acids. Germline V lookup: CDR1 LNHNV, CDR2 YYDKDF (reference sequence). Sequenced input: naive CD4+ T cells from blood. This TCR derives from a young woman in good health. J is TRBJ1-5 and V is TRBV15, with 9 nucleotides matching TRBD1. The CDR3 bases are TGTGCCACCCGTGAGACAGGGGGAAATCAGCCCCAGCATTTT. Its protein is CATRETGGNQPQHF.